What follows describes a single T cell receptor (beta chain). Its cognate antigen is unknown. The source of the sample is a study of T cell responses to AZD1222 COVID-19 vaccine. Study findings and constraints: Vaccine-related CD4 TCRs covered spike, predominating at 160-218 and 743-854. When two AZD1222 doses had been given, Spike-specific TCR breadth and depth rose.

Using immunoSEQ multiplex PCR, the repertoire was profiled, and TCRdb retains in-frame clones only, with some absent. Of 130,000 to 150,000 clones listed, 86% were seen once; the top ten hold less than 6%. This clonotype originated in an adult who received the AZD1222 COVID-19 vaccine. This sample comprised peripheral blood, obtained 28 days after the second AZD1222 dose.

CDR3 sequence: CASSLAGASGTYEQYF. The CDR3 DNA follows: TGCGCCAGCAGCTTGGCTGGGGCTAGCGGGACCTACGAGCAGTACTTC. The chain uses TRBV5-1 and TRBJ2-7, with 9 nucleotides matching TRBD2. V lost 0 bases, J lost 2 bases, and 6 bases stayed unmatched. This CDR3 comprises 16 residues. Per germline, CDR1 SGHRS and CDR2 YFSETQ.